The 23 T cell receptor beta chains listed next were all sequenced from one sample in a study of CD8 T cells in Susac syndrome. RNA amounts of roughly 0.5 to 1 ug underwent reverse transcription with random hexamers. TCRdb redid the calling of the immunoSEQ multiplex PCR reads with MiXCR, one entry per CDR3 protein. The table has about 190,000 distinct CDR3 sequences, around 95% seen once; the top ten hold approximately 0.1%. Specimen: CD4+ T cells from PBMCs. The source is a human donor with Susac syndrome.

This clonotype has just one count. The rearrangement uses TRBV14 and TRBJ2-5, with 7 bases aligning to TRBD1. V gave up 5 bases and J gave up 4 bases; unmatched junction bases: 7. CDR3 length: 14 residues. Germline loops: CDR1 SGHDN, CDR2 FVKESK. CDR3 bases: TGTGCCAGCAGCTACGGACAGGAGGCAGAGACCCAGTACTTC. It codes for CASSYGQEAETQYF.

This sequence joins TRBV3-1 and TRBJ2-7, with D tentatively TRBD1 (6 bases). Trimming left V 3 bases short and J 7 bases short, with 13 bases between. This CDR3 comprises 13 residues. Germline V CDR1 and CDR2: LGHDT, YNNKEL (reference sequence). CDR3 sequence (DNA): TGTGCCAGCAGCCAGGTGACAGGTGGGGAGCAGTACTTC. Translated, it gives CASSQVTGGEQYF.

This chain's CDR3 is CASSVGQGKNTGELFF. The CDR3 DNA is TGTGCCAGCAGCGTAGGTCAGGGCAAAAACACCGGGGAGCTGTTTTTT. The chain is built from TRBV9 and TRBJ2-2; D possibly corresponds to TRBD1 (5 bases). CDR1 is SGDLS and CDR2 is YYNGEE in the germline V gene. Trimming shortened V by 0 bases and J by 2 bases, and 11 bases separated the two germline ends. The CDR3 length is 16 residues.

This rearrangement joins TRBV12-3 or TRBV12-4 to TRBJ2-5, with a possible D match to TRBD1 (6 bases). V was clipped by 6 bases and J by 0 bases, with 14 bases between them. This CDR3 has 15 amino acids. The chain's CDR3 is CASSLITGYQETQYF. CDR3 DNA sequence: TGTGCCAGCAGCTTAATTACAGGGTACCAAGAGACCCAGTACTTC.

This sequence joins TRBV2 and TRBJ2-7; D not resolved. Trimming removed 2 bases at V and 6 bases at J, with 11 bases between. The CDR3 covers 13 residues. Per germline, CDR1 SNHLY and CDR2 FYNNEI. CDR3 region: CASSESGQIEQYF. CDR3 DNA sequence: TGTGCCAGCAGTGAATCCGGCCAGATCGAGCAGTACTTC.

The V gene is TRBV5-1, the J gene TRBJ2-1, with 9 nucleotides matching TRBD1. This CDR3 spans 15 amino acids. V lost 2 bases, J lost 9 bases, and 9 bases stayed unmatched. In germline, CDR1 is SGHRS, CDR2 YFSETQ. The CDR3 loop is CASSFTGTGQGEQFF. Here the CDR3 DNA reads TGCGCCAGCAGCTTTACCGGGACAGGGCAGGGTGAGCAGTTCTTC.

V gene TRBV12-3 or TRBV12-4 combines with J gene TRBJ1-2; TRBD1 aligns across 7 bases. V dropped 6 bases and J dropped 4; count of bases not matched to a gene: 11. The CDR3 spans 15 residues. The CDR3: CASSKRQGTFYGYTF. The CDR3, as DNA: TGTGCCAGCAGCAAGAGACAGGGAACTTTCTATGGCTACACCTTC.

The gene calls are TRBV5-4 and TRBJ2-1, with 10 bases fitting TRBD2. CDR3 length: 15 amino acids. The germline V gene encodes CDR1 SGHNT and CDR2 YYREEE (reference sequence). V lost 3 bases to trimming and J lost 4 bases; unmatched junction nucleotides: 4. The CDR3 spells CASSSSGGRYNEQFF. The DNA for the CDR3 is TGTGCCAGCAGCTCTAGCGGGGGACGGTACAATGAGCAGTTCTTC. Together with reference TRBV5-4 and TRBJ2-1, the CDR3 gives the full variable domain: ETGVTQSPTHLIKTRGQQVTLRCSSQSGHNTVSWYQQALGQGPQFIFQYYREEENGRGNFPPRFSGLQFPNYSSELNVNALELDDSALYLCASSSSGGRYNEQFFGPGTRLTVL.

The CDR3 bases are TGTGCCAGCGGTGGAGGGGATAATCAGCCCCAGCATTTT. Its translation: CASGGGDNQPQHF. V is TRBV6-2 or TRBV6-3 and J is TRBJ1-5; TRBD1 is a possible D gene (5 bases). CDR3 length equals 13 residues. The germline V and J ends were trimmed by 8 bases and 4 bases, with 12 bases remaining between them. CDR1 and CDR2 (germline): MNHEY, SVGEGT.

The chain links TRBV24-1 to TRBJ2-7; 10 positions match TRBD1. CDR3 size: 16 residues. Germline CDR1 reads KGHDR; CDR2 reads SFDVKD. After removal of 11 bases from V and 5 bases from J, the junction contained 17 bases not matched to a gene. Here the CDR3 reads CAIRDRGPSWFHEQYF. The CDR3 region has the DNA TGTGCCATCCGGGACAGGGGCCCGTCCTGGTTCCACGAGCAGTACTTC.

The chain couples TRBV12-3 or TRBV12-4 to TRBJ1-1, with a possible D match to TRBD1 (5 bases). The CDR3 is 14 amino acids. Trimming took 7 bases from V and 1 from J, leaving 13 bases between them. CDR3 residues: CASIRGDGNTEAFF. CDR3 DNA: TGTGCCAGCATACGGGGGGACGGGAACACTGAAGCTTTCTTT.

CDR3 in DNA: TGTGCCAGCAGCTTTGGGGTCGGAGAAAAACTGTTTTTT. It is translated as CASSFGVGEKLFF. This chain connects TRBV7-2 to TRBJ1-4; D gene ambiguous. The CDR3 is 13 amino acids. CDR1 and CDR2 (germline): SGHTA, FQGNSA. V was cut by 3 bases and J by 8 bases, with 10 bases left in between.

The rearrangement links TRBV18 to TRBJ2-5; D is uncertain. The V gene's germline CDR1 is KGHSH and CDR2 LQKENI. Between the trimmed V and J ends, which lost 1 base and 2 bases, there was a span of 11 bases. This CDR3 has 15 residues. The CDR3 loop is CASSPLDPPQETQYF. The CDR3 nucleotides read TGTGCCAGCTCACCACTAGACCCCCCACAAGAGACCCAGTACTTC.

The V and J genes are TRBV12-3 or TRBV12-4 and TRBJ2-4; possibly TRBD1 for D (7 bases). This CDR3 comprises 16 residues. V gave up 1 base and J gave up 0 bases, with 10 bases separating them. The CDR3 here is CASSLGQGLAKNIQYF. CDR3 in DNA: TGTGCCAGCAGTTTAGGACAGGGACTAGCCAAAAACATTCAGTACTTC.

J is TRBJ2-2 and V is TRBV20-1, with 8 bases fitting TRBD2. CDR1 is DFQATT, CDR2 SNEGSKA, per germline (reference sequence). CDR3 length equals 16 residues. V shed 2 bases, J shed 5 bases, and the junction held 10 bases outside the gene matches. CDR3 protein: CSARRSGGARTGELFF. CDR3 nucleotide sequence: TGCAGTGCTAGAAGGAGCGGGGGCGCGAGGACCGGGGAGCTGTTTTTT.

The chain has TRBV4-2 and TRBJ2-3; 12 positions match TRBD2. Unmatched junction bases numbered 8, after V lost 0 bases and J lost 7 bases. CDR3 length: 17 residues. The germline CDR1 and CDR2 sequences are LGHNA and YNFKEQ. The CDR3, as DNA: TGTGCCAGCAGCCAAGATCGGGCTAGCGGGGGGGATAATACGCAGTATTTT. Amino acids: CASSQDRASGGDNTQYF.

This chain links TRBV7-2 with TRBJ1-2; a possible D gene is TRBD1 (6 bases). This CDR3 has 13 residues. Germline loops: CDR1 SGHTA, CDR2 FQGNSA. Deletions cut 5 bases from V and 7 bases from J, with 14 bases between. This chain's CDR3 is CASSASGVGGYTF. Written as DNA, the CDR3 is TGTGCCAGCAGCGCTTCAGGGGTGGGTGGCTACACCTTC.

This sequence joins TRBV20-1 and TRBJ2-7; tentatively, D is TRBD2 (6 bases). The CDR3 loop spans 14 amino acids. Germline lookup yields CDR1 DFQATT and CDR2 SNEGSKA (reference sequence). V was pared by 6 bases and J by 3 bases, with 18 bases between. CDR3 DNA: TGCAGTGCCCTGAGTTCAGCGGGCATCTACGAGCAGTACTTC. Translating it yields CSALSSAGIYEQYF.

V usage is TRBV20-1 and J usage is TRBJ2-2; the match to TRBD2 covers 7 bases. The germline V gene encodes CDR1 DFQATT and CDR2 SNEGSKA (reference sequence). This CDR3 comprises 12 residues. V lost 7 bases, J lost 5 bases, and 4 bases stayed unmatched. CDR3 amino acids: CSGREGTGELFF. The DNA for the CDR3 is TGCAGTGGCAGGGAGGGGACCGGGGAGCTGTTTTTT.

The chain joins TRBV20-1 to TRBJ1-2, with D uncertain. The V gene's germline CDR1 is DFQATT and CDR2 SNEGSKA (reference sequence). This CDR3 spans 12 amino acids. V lost 7 bases and J 7 bases, leaving 16 bases between the germline ends. CDR3 bases: TGCAGTGGTACAGAGGGCGAGTTTGGCTACACCTTC. Protein sequence: CSGTEGEFGYTF.

The V gene is TRBV19, the J gene TRBJ1-2; 7 bases fit TRBD1. Germline CDR1 LNHDA, CDR2 SQIVND (reference sequence). The V gene end was trimmed by 3 bases and the J gene end by 1 base; junction bases not matched to a gene: 8. CDR3 size: 16 residues. Here the CDR3 reads CASSMMGTELNYGYTF. The CDR3 coding sequence is TGTGCCAGTAGTATGATGGGGACAGAACTTAACTATGGCTACACCTTC.

The chain has TRBV29-1 and TRBJ1-1; D remains unclear. The CDR3 length is 12 residues. The germline V gene encodes CDR1 SQVTM and CDR2 ANQGSEA. Between the trimmed V and J ends, which lost 3 bases and 4 bases, there was a span of 9 bases. CDR3 in amino acids: CSVDLGSTEAFF. Here the CDR3 DNA reads TGCAGCGTTGATTTGGGCTCCACTGAAGCTTTCTTT. Using reference TRBV29-1 and TRBJ1-1 for the parts outside the CDR3, the full variable domain is SAVISQKPSRDICQRGTSLTIQCQVDSQVTMMFWYRQQPGQSLTLIATANQGSEATYESGFVIDKFPISRPNLTFSTLTVSNMSPEDSSIYLCSVDLGSTEAFFGQGTRLTVV.

The chain employs TRBV2 and TRBJ1-5, with TRBD1 as a possible D gene (5 bases). The CDR3 loop spans 14 amino acids. Looked up from germline, CDR1 is SNHLY and CDR2 is FYNNEI. Trimming took off 6 bases at V and 0 bases at J, with 9 bases between the two ends. CDR3 DNA sequence: TGTGCCAGCAGGAGAGGGGATAGCAATCAGCCCCAGCATTTT. Its translation is CASRRGDSNQPQHF.